This TCR beta chain was identified during a study of T-cell memory formation after mild COVID-19. Whole-study context: TCR clustering was largely donor specific. Regarding the study as a whole: Clones which contracted sat mainly in CM and EM if CD4+, and in EMRA if CD8+. CD4+ bias marked clones expanding day 15 to 37, unlike balanced contracting clones. Within pre-infection memory, some responding clones were found, suggesting cross-reactive memory joined.

MiXCR was run by TCRdb on the 5' RACE reads, yielding one entry per CDR3 protein. The table shows around 310,000 distinct CDR3 sequences, with 20% to 25% occurring only once. The CDR3 covers 12 residues. Germline assignment: CDR1 DFQATT and CDR2 SNEGSKA (reference sequence). Trimming shortened V by 6 bases and J by 8 bases, and 13 bases separated the two germline ends. With respect to this clonotype: Its specificity is unknown.

The sequence was obtained from a man aged 18 to 30 who had mild COVID-19 (a few samples of this study predate the infection). Cell type and time point are not known. V is TRBV20-1 and J is TRBJ1-4; no reliable D call. Sequencing was performed on PBMCs or a T cell subset sorted from them (not recorded which). DNA of the CDR3: TGCAGTGCCCTGATCAAAGCGGAAAAACTGTTTTTT. Its translation is CSALIKAEKLFF.